The 6 T cell receptor beta chains below come from one sample, sequenced in a study of T cells in pancreatic ductal adenocarcinoma. Profiling relied on immunoSEQ multiplex PCR, and the TCRdb table lists in-frame clones only, not all of them. In the table there are around 100,000 clones, about 95% of which are singletons. No neoadjuvant therapy was given to the selected pancreatic ductal adenocarcinoma patients before their surgery. Sample: PBMCs. The source of these receptors is a human donor with pancreatic ductal adenocarcinoma.

This chain uses TRBV1 with TRBJ2-7; the D call TRBD2 from the table was never checked on the DNA. TRBV1 is shown as a pseudogene. This CDR3 is built from 14 residues. CDR3 region: CTRSSGNFFYEQYF. CDR3 bases: TGCACCAGGAGTAGCGGGAATTTTTTCTACGAGCAGTACTTC.

In this sample, this clone turned up once. The chain recombines TRBV5-1 with TRBJ1-3; D uncertain. Trimming pared 1 base from V and 4 bases from J, leaving 15 bases between. The V gene's germline CDR1 is SGHRS and CDR2 YFSETQ. The CDR3 extends over 16 amino acids. This CDR3 is CASSLSSDGLGNTIYF. The CDR3 DNA reads as TGCGCCAGCAGCTTGAGCAGCGATGGACTCGGAAACACCATATATTTT.

This sequence joins TRBV5-1 and TRBJ2-3; D is perhaps TRBD2 (5 bases). Germline V gives CDR1 SGHRS, CDR2 YFSETQ. This CDR3 is built from 14 residues. V dropped 3 bases and J dropped 5 bases, with 13 bases sitting between them. CDR3 nucleotides: TGCGCCAGCAGCTCCCAGGCGGGTAGAGATACGCAGTATTTT. It encodes CASSSQAGRDTQYF.

The gene calls are TRBV27 and TRBJ2-7; 7 nucleotides line up with TRBD2. V trimming: 1 base; J trimming: 8 bases; junction bases outside the gene matches: 8. Per the germline V gene, CDR1 is MNHEY and CDR2 is SMNVEV (reference sequence). The CDR3 sequence is 14 residues long. The DNA of the CDR3 is TGTGCCAGCAGTTTATTCCCTGGGAGGGCTCAGCAGTACTTC. This sequence encodes CASSLFPGRAQQYF.

This chain joins TRBV5-3 and TRBJ1-1; TRBD1 matches 9 bases. TRBV5-3 belongs to the ORF category, with a function that is uncertain. This CDR3 has 15 amino acids. The junction had 6 bases not matched to a gene; V was cut back by 0 bases and J by 6 bases. CDR3 coding DNA: TGTGCCAGAAGCTTGGAGGGACAGGGAAAAGCTGAAGCTTTCTTT. It yields the protein CARSLEGQGKAEAFF.

Only one count was recorded for this clone. J is TRBJ1-5 and V is TRBV19; 9 nucleotides match TRBD1. Germline V gene sequence: CDR1 LNHDA, CDR2 SQIVND (reference sequence). The CDR3 is 14 amino acids. Trimming removed 4 bases from V and 7 bases from J; junction bases left unmatched: 5. The CDR3 is CASSTTGGGQPQHF. The CDR3 coding sequence is TGTGCCAGTAGTACCACAGGGGGCGGCCAGCCCCAGCATTTT.